These T cell receptor beta chains were read from a single sample in a study of CD8 T cells in Susac syndrome. TCRdb re-analysed the immunoSEQ multiplex PCR reads in MiXCR, keeping a single row per CDR3 protein. The table includes about 250,000 distinct CDR3 sequences, 85% to 95% detected once. The specimen was CD4+ T cells from PBMCs. The receptors shown here come from a human donor with multiple sclerosis. CDR3s include the opening cysteine and the closing phenylalanine or tryptophan. The D gene is left open where the match is weak. Clone size is given for some rows only: seen once, a few or many times, or a class if the clone is expanded.

abundance | j_gene | d_gene | v_gene | CDR3nt | CDR3aa
. | TRBJ1-2 | . | TRBV10-3 | TGTGCCATCAGTGAGTCGTTAAGAACCTATGGCTACACCTTC | CAISESLRTYGYTF
. | TRBJ1-1 | . | TRBV30 | TGTGCCTGGAGTGATCAGGTGAACACTGAAGCTTTCTTT | CAWSDQVNTEAFF
once | TRBJ2-5 | . | TRBV20-1 | TGCAGTGCCAAGACAGGATCCCAAGAGACCCAGTACTTC | CSAKTGSQETQYF
. | TRBJ2-1 | . | TRBV20-1 | TGCAGTGCTAGGGGAGGAACCTCCTACAATGAGCAGTTCTTC | CSARGGTSYNEQFF
. | TRBJ2-5 | . | TRBV18 | TGTGCCAGCTCACCTAGGGGTGAAGAGACCCAGTACTTC | CASSPRGEETQYF
. | TRBJ1-1 | . | TRBV9 | TGTGCCAGCAGCGTAAGCGGGGACACTGAAGCTTTCTTT | CASSVSGDTEAFF
. | TRBJ2-2 | . | TRBV5-4 | TGTGCCAGCAGCCCACCCGGTCCCGGGGAGCTGTTTTTT | CASSPPGPGELFF
. | TRBJ2-7 | . | TRBV5-4 | TGTGCCAGCAGGGCTGACAGGAACTCCTACGAGCAGTACTTC | CASRADRNSYEQYF
. | TRBJ2-3 | TRBD1 | TRBV20-1 | TGCAGTGCTAGGGGACAGGGCACAGATACGCAGTATTTT | CSARGQGTDTQYF
once | TRBJ2-2 | TRBD2 | TRBV30 | TGTGCCTGGACCTCTGGGGGGGGAACCGGGGAGCTGTTTTTT | CAWTSGGGTGELFF
. | TRBJ2-5 | . | TRBV29-1 | TGCAGCGTTGAATGGGCGAGGGTGCAAGAGACCCAGTACTTC | CSVEWARVQETQYF